Given below is one TCR beta chain in context. Naive CD8 populations comprised CD45RO-negative cells positively selected for CCR7, excluding terminally differentiated effector memory CD45RA+ cells. Per the study methods: For the immunoSEQ data, sequences were junction-only without quality scores, so filtering differed. Repertoires were generated with immunoSEQ multiplex PCR, while TCRdb's copy carries only in-frame clones and drops some. V, J and clone size reflect that table, while D and trimming were determined from the DNA. Here the sample spans around 550,000 clones, roughly 96% being singletons. This sample was included in a study of shared clonotypes between healthy human individuals. The receptor was isolated from a woman aged 25 to 45 in good health. Sequencing was performed on naive CD8+ T cells sorted from blood.

The CDR3, as DNA: TGCGCCAGCAGCCAAGATGGGCAGGGAGGAAACTACGAGCAGTACTTC. This sequence encodes CASSQDGQGGNYEQYF. V gene TRBV4-1 combines with J gene TRBJ2-7, with D perhaps matching TRBD2 (6 bases). The V gene lost 0 bases and the J gene lost 3 bases, with 15 bases spanning the gap. The germline V gene has CDR1 MGHRA and CDR2 YSYEKL. This CDR3 is built from 16 residues.